The sequence of this TCR beta chain was determined in a study of blood T cell repertoires in COVID-19. As for the study in general: Sources were T cells, B-cell-depleted T cells, or PBMCs; the material itself was cDNA or gDNA.

In the source study's methods: The authors estimated nucleated cell counts from reference gene primer amplification. Profiled with immunoSEQ multiplex PCR; TCRdb holds only in-frame clones, not every one. V, J and clone size reflect that table, while D and trimming were determined from the DNA. In the table there are hundreds of thousands of clones, about 83% of which are singletons. Germline V gives CDR1 LGHDT, CDR2 YNNKEL (reference sequence). V trimming: 4 bases; J trimming: 0 bases; junction bases outside the gene matches: 16. The CDR3 has 22 amino acids. The sequenced sample was peripheral blood. The chain employs TRBV3-1 (or the pseudogene TRBV3-2) and TRBJ2-6, with TRBD1 identical over 12 bases. This receptor was identified in a woman aged 30 to 39 with COVID-19, enrolled during active disease. The CDR3 sequence is CASSRTGTGGSKTSSGANVLTF. The CDR3 coding sequence is TGTGCCAGCAGCCGGACCGGGACAGGGGGCTCTAAGACCTCCTCTGGGGCCAACGTCCTGACTTTC.